The 21 T cell receptor beta chains given below trace back to one sample, sequenced in a study of CD8+CD57+ T cells in acquired aplastic anemia. Only patients with CD8+CD57+ cell expansion on flow cytometry were chosen for sequencing. CDR3 and TCR beta VDJ profiling relied on a genomic DNA template. MiXCR, applied by TCRdb to the reads, yields one record per CDR3 protein. Seen here are hundreds of thousands of distinct CDR3 sequences, roughly 34% observed once, and the top ten hold 0.82%. The sequenced sample was sorted CD4+, CD8+, or CD8+CD57+ T cells (not recorded which) from PBMCs. These receptors were obtained from a human donor with aplastic anemia.

This clonotype has a handful of counts. The rearrangement links TRBV5-4 to TRBJ2-7; 8 bases fit TRBD1. J was trimmed by 2 bases and V by 3 bases; bases with no gene match: 13. This CDR3 is built from 17 residues. Germline CDR1 SGHNT, CDR2 YYREEE (reference sequence). CDR3 DNA sequence: TGTGCCAGCAGCTCGCACGGAGGACAGGGCAAGGCCTACGAGCAGTACTTC. Protein product: CASSSHGGQGKAYEQYF.

In its sample, this clonotype was seen many times. The chain links TRBV9 to TRBJ1-2; 7 bases align to TRBD1. CDR3 length: 14 amino acids. The germline V gene encodes CDR1 SGDLS and CDR2 YYNGEE. V shed 3 bases, J shed 5 bases, and the junction held 7 bases outside the gene matches. The CDR3 reads CASSGSGQEYGYTF. The CDR3 DNA reads as TGTGCCAGCAGCGGCAGCGGACAGGAATATGGCTACACCTTC.

This clonotype came up many times. The chain employs TRBV12-3 or TRBV12-4 and TRBJ2-2, with 8 bases that match TRBD2. CDR3 length: 15 amino acids. V shed 8 bases and J 6 bases; nucleotides not matched to a gene: 11. The CDR3 here is CASDTTAGGAGELFF. The CDR3 nucleotides are TGTGCCAGCGACACGACCGCGGGGGGTGCCGGGGAGCTGTTTTTT.

There are a few counts of this clonotype. The V and J genes are TRBV9 and TRBJ1-3; D may be TRBD1 (6 bases). Trimming removed 3 bases from V and 0 bases from J, with 25 bases in between. The germline V gene has CDR1 SGDLS and CDR2 YYNGEE. The CDR3 runs 20 residues. The CDR3: CASSGLPLTGTHSSGNTIYF. CDR3 DNA: TGTGCCAGCAGCGGTCTACCGTTAACCGGGACACATAGCTCTGGAAACACCATATATTTT.

The chain combines TRBV25-1 with TRBJ2-1, with a tentative D call TRBD1 (5 bases). The CDR3 loop spans 15 amino acids. Between the trimmed V and J ends, which lost 4 bases and 0 bases, there was a span of 10 bases. Germline loops: CDR1 MGHDK, CDR2 SYGVNS. This chain's CDR3 is CASSVDSSSYNEQFF. CDR3 bases: TGTGCCAGCAGTGTCGACAGCAGCTCCTACAATGAGCAGTTCTTC. Supplemented by reference TRBV25-1 and TRBJ2-1, the full variable domain reads EADIYQTPRYLVIGTGKKITLECSQTMGHDKMYWYQQDPGMELHLIHYSYGVNSTEKGDLSSESTVSRIRTEHFPLTLESARPSHTSQYLCASSVDSSSYNEQFFGPGTRLTVL.

The table lists this clonotype with many counts. The genes are TRBV2 and TRBJ1-2; 8 bases fit TRBD1. Germline V gene lookup returns CDR1 SNHLY and CDR2 FYNNEI. The junction had 13 bases not matched to a gene; V was cut back by 5 bases and J by 8 bases. The CDR3 contains 15 residues. CDR3 region: CASSPQGQGPLGYTF. CDR3 DNA: TGTGCCAGCAGTCCCCAAGGACAGGGCCCTTTGGGCTACACCTTC.

On this clonotype: The junction shows a germline mismatch at one end, possibly a read error. V and J are TRBV2 and TRBJ1-1; tentative D call: TRBD1 (5 bases). The CDR3 totals 13 residues. The germline CDR1 and CDR2 sequences are SNHLY and FYNNEI. CDR3 DNA: TGTGTCAGCAGTGGGAGTGGGGGCACTGAAGCTTTCTTT. As protein: CVSSGSGGTEAFF.

CDR3 residues: CASTVSWRGLYNEQFF. For the CDR3, the DNA is TGTGCCAGCACCGTATCTTGGCGGGGACTCTACAATGAGCAGTTCTTC. The chain links TRBV6-1 to TRBJ2-1; D may be TRBD2 (6 bases). Germline V gives CDR1 MNHNS, CDR2 SASEGT. The CDR3 has 16 residues. The V end lost 7 bases, the J end lost 3 bases, and 19 bases lay between the germline ends.

This clonotype has a count of ten or more. The V gene is TRBV7-2, the J gene TRBJ1-6; weak D call: TRBD1 (5 bases). CDR1 is SGHTA, CDR2 FQGNSA, per germline. Trimming removed 3 bases at V and 13 bases at J, with 16 bases between. CDR3 size: 14 residues. The CDR3 region is CASSLSTVTAPLHF. The CDR3 DNA follows: TGTGCCAGCAGCTTGTCGACAGTCACGGCCCCCCTCCACTTT.

This clonotype appeared a few times. The V gene is TRBV9, the J gene TRBJ1-4; 7 positions agree with TRBD1. V was pared by 3 bases and J by 7 bases, with 9 bases of the junction left unmatched. CDR3 length: 15 amino acids. Germline V gene lookup returns CDR1 SGDLS and CDR2 YYNGEE. CDR3 residues: CASSERTGVSEKLFF. Written as DNA, the CDR3 is TGTGCCAGCAGCGAGAGGACAGGCGTAAGTGAAAAACTGTTTTTT.

With regard to this clonotype: The germline gene is not matched at one end of the junction; a read error may be the cause. The V gene is TRBV19, the J gene TRBJ2-3; D is unclear. Germline assignment: CDR1 LNHDA and CDR2 SQIVND (reference sequence). The CDR3 has 13 amino acids. The CDR3 DNA reads as TGTGCCAGTAGTGTGCAAAGCACGGATACGCAGTATTTT. This encodes CASSVQSTDTQYF.

A single count supports this clonotype. One end of the junction fails to match germline, which may point to a read error. The chain's CDR3 is CASSDRDRGDRGPNSEAFF. Here the CDR3 DNA reads TGTGCCAGCAGCGACAGGGACAGGGGGGACAGGGGACCTAACAGTGAAGCTTTCTTT. The chain is built from TRBV11-2 and TRBJ1-1, with TRBD1 matching 11 bases. CDR1 is SGHAT, CDR2 FQNNGV, per germline. The CDR3 is 19 residues long.

The chain recombines TRBV30 with TRBJ1-6; D might be TRBD1 (5 bases). This CDR3 contains 13 residues. The germline gives CDR1 GTSNPN, CDR2 SVGIG (reference sequence). Trimming removed 3 bases from V and 8 bases from J, with 11 bases in between. The chain's CDR3 is CAWRLGGDSPLHF. The CDR3, as DNA: TGTGCCTGGAGGCTAGGAGGGGATTCACCCCTCCACTTT.

Comment on this clonotype: A read error may account for a junction end that differs from germline. V and J are TRBV5-6 and TRBJ1-2; D perhaps matches TRBD1 (6 bases). Germline-derived CDR1 and CDR2 are SGHDT and YYEEEE. CDR3 length: 16 amino acids. In nucleotides, the CDR3 is TGTGCCGGCAGCTCGGGGGGCTGGGGGCGCCTCAATGGCTACACCTTC. This translates into CAGSSGGWGRLNGYTF.

The chain couples TRBV7-6 to TRBJ2-7; the D is unclear. The CDR3 sequence is 13 residues long. Germline CDR1 is SGHVS and CDR2 is FNYEAQ. V lost 1 base to trimming and J lost 5 bases, with 9 bases between them. CDR3 in amino acids: CASSLGPRNEQYF. The CDR3 coding sequence is TGTGCCAGCAGCTTAGGTCCCCGGAACGAGCAGTACTTC. The full variable domain, its missing parts supplied by reference TRBV7-6 and TRBJ2-7, is GAGVSQSPRYKVTKRGQDVALRCDPISGHVSLYWYRQALGQGPEFLTYFNYEAQQDKSGLPNDRFSAERPEGSISTLTIQRTEQRDSAMYRCASSLGPRNEQYFGPGTRLTVT.

This clonotype was seen more than once but under ten times. This chain links TRBV29-1 with TRBJ2-5; D remains ambiguous. CDR1 is SQVTM and CDR2 is ANQGSEA in the germline V gene. Trimming removed 0 bases from V and 5 bases from J, with 7 bases in between. The CDR3 contains 12 residues. The CDR3 protein is CSVEDGGETQYF. CDR3 nucleotide sequence: TGCAGCGTTGAAGATGGTGGGGAGACCCAGTACTTC. Full variable domain (remainder filled in from reference TRBV29-1 and TRBJ2-5): SAVISQKPSRDICQRGTSLTIQCQVDSQVTMMFWYRQQPGQSLTLIATANQGSEATYESGFVIDKFPISRPNLTFSTLTVSNMSPEDSSIYLCSVEDGGETQYFGPGTRLLVL.

Comments on this clonotype: This could be a read error, since a much larger clone is one nucleotide away. This rearrangement joins TRBV7-3 to TRBJ2-3, with no clear D. Germline V gene sequence: CDR1 SGHTA, CDR2 FQGTGA. This CDR3 is 12 amino acids long. For the CDR3, the DNA is TGTGCCAGCGGCTTGACCGGGGATACGCAGTATTTT. Amino acid sequence: CASGLTGDTQYF. Full variable domain (rest looked up from reference TRBV7-3 and TRBJ2-3): GAGVSQTPSNKVTEKGKYVELRCDPISGHTALYWYRQSLGQGPEFLIYFQGTGAADDSGLPNDRFFAVRPEGSVSTLKIQRTERGDSAVYLCASGLTGDTQYFGPGTRLTVL.

The V call is TRBV29-1, the J call TRBJ2-7; TRBD1 matches 7 bases. The J call may be faulty, since TRBJ2-5 better matches the DNA end. The CDR3 has 13 amino acids. Germline loops: CDR1 SQVTM, CDR2 ANQGSEA. The CDR3 DNA reads TGCAGTGCCGCCGTGACAGGGCGAGAGACCCAGTACTTC. Residues: CSAAVTGRETQYF.

The chain uses TRBV25-1 and TRBJ2-7; D is uncertain. Trimming cost V 5 bases and J 2 bases, with 16 bases left between them. The CDR3 has 15 amino acids. Germline CDR1 MGHDK, CDR2 SYGVNS. The CDR3 here is CASSTKGHPAYEQYF. The CDR3 nucleotides are TGTGCCAGCAGTACGAAGGGTCACCCAGCCTACGAGCAGTACTTC.

Of note for this clonotype: The junction departs from the called germline gene at one end, perhaps through a read error. J is TRBJ1-2 and V is TRBV20-1; D is undetermined. This CDR3 is 13 amino acids long. CDR1 is DFQATT and CDR2 is SNEGSKA in the germline V gene (reference sequence). The CDR3 bases are TGCGGTGCTTGGTTCGCAGCAAACTATGGCTACACCTTC. This sequence encodes CGAWFAANYGYTF.

The chain is built from TRBV12-3 or TRBV12-4 and TRBJ2-7, with D perhaps matching TRBD1 (8 bases). The CDR3 sequence is 15 residues long. The V gene lost 2 bases and the J gene lost 1 base, with 12 bases spanning the gap. In nucleotides, the CDR3 is TGTGCCAGCAGTTTAACAGGGGGGGCGTCCTACGAGCAGTACTTC. Translation gives CASSLTGGASYEQYF.